The rows below give T cell receptor beta chains drawn from one sample of a study of T cell repertoires in cytomegalovirus infection. Each CDR3 protein is one row after TCRdb ran MiXCR on the reads. Among around 320,000 distinct CDR3 sequences, roughly 9.5% were seen once, and the ten largest hold 4.3%. The sequenced material came from PBMCs. Receptors were obtained from a human donor in good health (CMV status not recorded). Some clones in this sample may be carry-over from other donors' samples. Both conserved end residues are trimmed from each CDR3.

TRBV7-2,TRBJ2-1,ASSLAGGTHNEQF
TRBV7-2,TRBJ2-3,ASSPRRVAVTDTQY
TRBV27,TRBJ2-7,ASGLGLDEQY
TRBV7-9,TRBJ1-4,ASSFGMMNEKLF
TRBV19,TRBJ2-6,ASSPGRGLSGANVLT
TRBV28,TRBJ2-1,ASGSGIGEQF
TRBV5-5,TRBJ1-1,ASSLKVGMNTEAF
TRBV20-1,TRBJ2-7,SASGNNRGTSGMYEQY
TRBV20-1,TRBJ2-1,SARYSGRANEQF
TRBV7-2,TRBJ2-5,ASTRWGEEETQY
TRBV7-2,TRBJ1-6,ASSPDGVWSPLH
TRBV20-1,TRBJ1-2,SASDRETWGYT
TRBV15,TRBJ2-1,ATSSRLAGGSYNEQF
TRBV10-3,TRBJ2-1,ATSVAGVGNEQF
TRBV7-9,TRBJ2-7,ASSWDLTYEQY
TRBV5-4,TRBJ2-3,ASSWTGVSTDTQY
TRBV7-9,TRBJ2-3,ASSDSDTQY
TRBV12-3/TRBV12-4,TRBJ2-1,ASSLAGGLYNEQF
TRBV25-1,TRBJ1-2,ASSETGATNYGYT
TRBV27,TRBJ1-5,ASSFTGADQPQH
TRBV7-2,TRBJ2-1,ASSRSSGRIDEQF
TRBV19,TRBJ1-5,ASTSAEVLTPQH
TRBV4-2,TRBJ2-1,ASGTKGESSYNEQF
TRBV7-6,TRBJ2-3,ASSLGSGIYTDTQY
TRBV7-2,TRBJ1-4,ASSARGLANEKLF
TRBV4-1,TRBJ2-1,ASSQDDRDWDEQF
TRBV7-2,TRBJ2-2,ASSPPGQMNTGELF